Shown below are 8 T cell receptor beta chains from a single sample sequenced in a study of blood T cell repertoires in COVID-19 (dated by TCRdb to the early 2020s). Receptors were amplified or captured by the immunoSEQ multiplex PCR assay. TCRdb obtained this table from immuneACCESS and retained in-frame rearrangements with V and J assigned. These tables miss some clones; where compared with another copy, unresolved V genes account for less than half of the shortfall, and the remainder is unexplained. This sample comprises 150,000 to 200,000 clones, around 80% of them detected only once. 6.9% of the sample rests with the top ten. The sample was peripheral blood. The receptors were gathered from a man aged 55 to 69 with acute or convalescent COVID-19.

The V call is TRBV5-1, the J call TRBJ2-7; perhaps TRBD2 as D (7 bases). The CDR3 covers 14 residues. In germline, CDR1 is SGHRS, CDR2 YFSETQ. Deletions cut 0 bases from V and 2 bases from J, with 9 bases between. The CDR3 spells CASSLEGGTYEQYF. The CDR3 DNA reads TGCGCCAGCAGCTTGGAGGGGGGGACCTACGAGCAGTACTTC. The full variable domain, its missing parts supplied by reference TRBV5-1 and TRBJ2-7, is KAGVTQTPRYLIKTRGQQVTLSCSPISGHRSVSWYQQTPGQGLQFLFEYFSETQRNKGNFPGRFSGRQFSNSRSEMNVSTLELGDSALYLCASSLEGGTYEQYFGPGTRLTVT.

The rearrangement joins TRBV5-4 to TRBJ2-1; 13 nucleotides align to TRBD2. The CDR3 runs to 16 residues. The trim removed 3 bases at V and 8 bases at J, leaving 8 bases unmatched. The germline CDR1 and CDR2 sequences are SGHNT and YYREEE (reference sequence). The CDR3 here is CASSSRTSGRFHEQFF. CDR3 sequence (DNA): TGTGCCAGCAGCTCAAGGACTAGCGGGAGATTCCATGAGCAGTTCTTC.

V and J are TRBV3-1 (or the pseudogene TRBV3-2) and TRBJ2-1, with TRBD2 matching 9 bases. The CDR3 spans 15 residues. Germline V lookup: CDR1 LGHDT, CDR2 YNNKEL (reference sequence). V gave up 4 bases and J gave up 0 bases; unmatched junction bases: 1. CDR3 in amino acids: CASSRGGASYNEQFF. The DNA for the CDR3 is TGTGCCAGCAGCCGCGGGGGGGCCTCCTACAATGAGCAGTTCTTC.

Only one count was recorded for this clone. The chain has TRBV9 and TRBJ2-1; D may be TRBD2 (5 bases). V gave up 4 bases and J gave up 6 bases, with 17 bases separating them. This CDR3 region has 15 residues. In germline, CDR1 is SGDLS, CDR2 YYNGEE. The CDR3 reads CASSMNGLPANEQFF. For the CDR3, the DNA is TGTGCCAGCAGCATGAACGGACTCCCCGCCAATGAGCAGTTCTTC.

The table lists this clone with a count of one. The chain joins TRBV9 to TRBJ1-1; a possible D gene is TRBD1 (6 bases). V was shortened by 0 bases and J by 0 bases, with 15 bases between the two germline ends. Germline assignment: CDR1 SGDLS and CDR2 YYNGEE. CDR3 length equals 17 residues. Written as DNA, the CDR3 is TGTGCCAGCAGCGTAGTGGCTGGTGGGGGCATGAACACTGAAGCTTTCTTT. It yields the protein CASSVVAGGGMNTEAFF. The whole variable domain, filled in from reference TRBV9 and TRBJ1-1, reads DSGVTQTPKHLITATGQRVTLRCSPRSGDLSVYWYQQSLDQGLQFLIQYYNGEERAKGNILERFSAQQFPDLHSELNLSSLELGDSALYFCASSVVAGGGMNTEAFFGQGTRLTVV.

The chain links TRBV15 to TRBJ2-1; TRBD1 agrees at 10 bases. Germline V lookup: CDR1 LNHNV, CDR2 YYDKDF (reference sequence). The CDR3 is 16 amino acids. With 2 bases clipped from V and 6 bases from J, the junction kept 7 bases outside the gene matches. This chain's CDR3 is CATSRRGQGGLNEQFF. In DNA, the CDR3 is TGTGCCACCAGCAGACGCGGACAGGGGGGCCTCAATGAGCAGTTCTTC.

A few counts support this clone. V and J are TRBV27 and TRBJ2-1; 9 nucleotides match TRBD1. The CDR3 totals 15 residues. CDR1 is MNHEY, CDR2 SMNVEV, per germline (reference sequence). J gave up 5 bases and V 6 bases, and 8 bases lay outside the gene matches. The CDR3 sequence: CASSRDRVRDNEQFF. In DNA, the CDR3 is TGTGCCAGCAGCAGGGACAGGGTGAGGGACAATGAGCAGTTCTTC.

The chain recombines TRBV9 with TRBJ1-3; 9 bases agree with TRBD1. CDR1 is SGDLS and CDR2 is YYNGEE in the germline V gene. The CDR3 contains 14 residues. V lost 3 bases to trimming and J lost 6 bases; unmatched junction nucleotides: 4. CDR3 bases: TGTGCCAGCAGCGAGGGACAGGGTAAAAACACCATATATTTT. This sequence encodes CASSEGQGKNTIYF.